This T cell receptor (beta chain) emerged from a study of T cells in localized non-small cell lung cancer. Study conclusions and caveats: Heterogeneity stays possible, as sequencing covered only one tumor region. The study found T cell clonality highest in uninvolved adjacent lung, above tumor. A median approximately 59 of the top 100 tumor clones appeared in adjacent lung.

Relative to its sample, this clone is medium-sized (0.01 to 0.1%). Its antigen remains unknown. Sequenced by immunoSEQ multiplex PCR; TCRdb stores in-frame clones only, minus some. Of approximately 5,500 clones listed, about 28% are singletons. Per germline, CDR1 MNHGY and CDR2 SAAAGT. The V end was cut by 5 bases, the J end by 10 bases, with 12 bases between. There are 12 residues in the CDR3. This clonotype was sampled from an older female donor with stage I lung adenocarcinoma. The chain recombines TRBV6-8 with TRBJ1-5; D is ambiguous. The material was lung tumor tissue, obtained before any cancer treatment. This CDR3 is CASSRTAEPQHF. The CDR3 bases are TGTGCCAGCAGTCGAACAGCTGAACCCCAGCATTTT.